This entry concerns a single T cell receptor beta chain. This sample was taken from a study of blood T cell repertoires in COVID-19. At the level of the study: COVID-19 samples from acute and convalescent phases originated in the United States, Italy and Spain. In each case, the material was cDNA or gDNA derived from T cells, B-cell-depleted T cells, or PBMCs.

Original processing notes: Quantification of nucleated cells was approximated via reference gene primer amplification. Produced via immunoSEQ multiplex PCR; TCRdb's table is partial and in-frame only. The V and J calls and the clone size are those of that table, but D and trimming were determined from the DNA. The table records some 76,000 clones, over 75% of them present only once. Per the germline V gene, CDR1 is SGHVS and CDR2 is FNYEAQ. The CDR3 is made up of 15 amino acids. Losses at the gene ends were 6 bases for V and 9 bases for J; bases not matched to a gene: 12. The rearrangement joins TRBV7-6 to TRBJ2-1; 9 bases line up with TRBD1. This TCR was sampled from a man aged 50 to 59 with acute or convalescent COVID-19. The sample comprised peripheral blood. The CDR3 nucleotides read TGTGCCAGCAGTCTCCAGACAGGGGGAATAGCTGAGCAGTTCTTC. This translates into CASSLQTGGIAEQFF.